A few counts support the clone carrying this T cell receptor beta chain. Its antigen is still unknown. This record comes from a study of cytomegalovirus exposure and HLA in healthy donors. Whole-study context: From 150 million to 200 million T cells, an earlier analysis saw 100 million to 140 million unique TCR beta sequences. Study outcomes and limitations: After further analysis at a later stage, 16,951 TCR beta sequences were associated with HLA alleles at 0.05 false discovery rate. A later analysis reportedly identified an Asian-associated ancestry cluster as carrying fewer N-insertions than the approximately 670-donor mean. Rarity held for most TCR sequences, but there were some public TCRs that occurred in many donors.

The primer mix had 60 Vbeta and 13 Jbeta primers. Here immunoSEQ multiplex PCR was the method, and the copy in TCRdb shows in-frame clones only, minus some. The sample comprises over 100,000 clones, roughly three quarters of which are singletons, and over 7% rests with the top ten. The sequencing sample was made of PBMCs. The source is a woman between 45 and 60 years old in good health and CMV-seropositive.

The CDR3 region has the DNA TGTGCCAACGGACAGGGGAAGAACACTGAAGCTTTCTTT. Its protein product is CANGQGKNTEAFF. The chain employs TRBV2 and TRBJ1-1, with TRBD1 matching 9 bases. Trimming removed 10 bases from V and 1 base from J; junction bases left unmatched: 4. CDR3 size: 13 residues. CDR1 SNHLY and CDR2 FYNNEI come from the germline V gene.